A selection of T cell receptor beta chains follows, all from one sample in a study of T-cell reconstitution after alpha-beta-depleted transplantation in children. MiXCR, applied by TCRdb to the PCR reads, yields one record per CDR3 protein. This repertoire shows about 340,000 distinct CDR3 sequences, roughly 15% found once; its top ten account for around 4.5%. Sequences were derived from PBMCs, sampled from the stem cell graft. The receptors originated from a human donor who donated a stem cell graft to a child with Fanconi anemia. The CDR3 runs from the conserved cysteine through the conserved F or W. D genes are given only for firm matches. Part of the rows lack a size; the others show once, few, many or a class for expanded clones.

d_gene: -; j_gene: TRBJ2-5; v_gene: TRBV18; abundance: many; CDR3aa: CASSRKETQYF; CDR3nt: TGTGCCAGCTCACGGAAAGAGACCCAGTACTTC
d_gene: -; j_gene: TRBJ2-2; v_gene: TRBV14; abundance: -; CDR3aa: CASSQGLAGFNTGELFF; CDR3nt: TGTGCCAGCAGCCAAGGACTGGCGGGTTTTAACACCGGGGAGCTGTTTTTT
d_gene: -; j_gene: TRBJ1-6; v_gene: TRBV7-9; abundance: -; CDR3aa: CASSPQANSPLHF; CDR3nt: TGTGCCAGCAGCCCCCAAGCTAATTCACCCCTCCACTTT
d_gene: TRBD1; j_gene: TRBJ1-4; v_gene: TRBV11-2; abundance: few; CDR3aa: CASSSPGQGEKLFF; CDR3nt: TGTGCCAGCAGCTCCCCGGGACAGGGTGAAAAACTGTTTTTT
d_gene: -; j_gene: TRBJ2-4; v_gene: TRBV30; abundance: few; CDR3aa: CALEPAGAKNIQYF; CDR3nt: TGTGCTTTGGAACCAGCGGGAGCCAAAAACATTCAGTACTTC
d_gene: TRBD1; j_gene: TRBJ1-1; v_gene: TRBV14; abundance: -; CDR3aa: CASSQFTGVTEAFF; CDR3nt: TGTGCCAGCAGCCAATTTACAGGGGTAACTGAAGCTTTCTTT
d_gene: -; j_gene: TRBJ1-1; v_gene: TRBV2; abundance: -; CDR3aa: CASSREFTEAFF; CDR3nt: TGTGCCAGCTCAAGGGAGTTCACTGAAGCTTTCTTT
d_gene: -; j_gene: TRBJ2-7; v_gene: TRBV4-3; abundance: -; CDR3aa: CASSQQRFYEQYF; CDR3nt: TGCGCCAGCAGCCAGCAGAGATTCTACGAGCAGTACTTC
d_gene: -; j_gene: TRBJ2-5; v_gene: TRBV12-3/TRBV12-4; abundance: -; CDR3aa: CASRTEETQYF; CDR3nt: TGTGCCAGCAGGACAGAAGAGACCCAGTACTTC
d_gene: -; j_gene: TRBJ2-5; v_gene: TRBV3-1; abundance: -; CDR3aa: CASRRSQRETQYF; CDR3nt: TGTGCCAGCAGGAGGAGCCAGCGAGAGACCCAGTACTTC
d_gene: TRBD2; j_gene: TRBJ2-2; v_gene: TRBV10-1; abundance: many; CDR3aa: CASSPGGAVGELFF; CDR3nt: TGCGCCAGCAGTCCCGGGGGGGCCGTGGGGGAGCTGTTTTTT
d_gene: -; j_gene: TRBJ2-3; v_gene: TRBV29-1; abundance: -; CDR3aa: CSVHSPSTDTQYF; CDR3nt: TGCAGCGTTCACAGCCCTAGCACAGATACGCAGTATTTT
d_gene: -; j_gene: TRBJ2-2; v_gene: TRBV18; abundance: -; CDR3aa: CASSPPEGTGELFF; CDR3nt: TGTGCCAGCTCACCACCGGAGGGCACCGGGGAGCTGTTTTTT
d_gene: -; j_gene: TRBJ1-1; v_gene: TRBV20-1; abundance: -; CDR3aa: CSASRTPRGDTEAFF; CDR3nt: TGCAGTGCTTCGAGGACCCCCCGCGGGGACACTGAAGCTTTCTTT
d_gene: -; j_gene: TRBJ1-5; v_gene: TRBV15; abundance: -; CDR3aa: CATSRAQEGQPQHF; CDR3nt: TGTGCCACCAGCAGAGCGCAGGAGGGACAGCCCCAGCATTTT
d_gene: TRBD1; j_gene: TRBJ1-1; v_gene: TRBV2; abundance: few; CDR3aa: CASSESVARGSEAFF; CDR3nt: TGTGCCAGCAGTGAATCGGTCGCCAGGGGGTCTGAAGCTTTCTTT
d_gene: -; j_gene: TRBJ1-5; v_gene: TRBV6-2/TRBV6-3; abundance: few; CDR3aa: CASSNGGNQPQHF; CDR3nt: TGTGCCAGCAGTAACGGGGGCAATCAGCCCCAGCATTTT
d_gene: TRBD1; j_gene: TRBJ1-1; v_gene: TRBV25-1; abundance: -; CDR3aa: CASSSRDRGPNTEAFF; CDR3nt: TGTGCCAGCAGTAGCCGGGACAGGGGGCCGAACACTGAAGCTTTCTTT
d_gene: -; j_gene: TRBJ2-3; v_gene: TRBV2; abundance: few; CDR3aa: CASGQLRTDTQYF; CDR3nt: TGTGCCAGCGGACAGCTTCGCACAGATACGCAGTATTTT
d_gene: -; j_gene: TRBJ2-2; v_gene: TRBV10-2; abundance: -; CDR3aa: CASMTYGGGELFF; CDR3nt: TGCGCCAGCATGACCTACGGGGGTGGGGAGCTGTTTTTT
d_gene: TRBD2; j_gene: TRBJ2-1; v_gene: TRBV4-2; abundance: many; CDR3aa: CASSPTKVAGGREQFF; CDR3nt: TGTGCCAGCAGCCCAACGAAGGTAGCGGGGGGAAGAGAGCAGTTCTTC
d_gene: TRBD1; j_gene: TRBJ1-2; v_gene: TRBV12-3/TRBV12-4; abundance: many; CDR3aa: CASKAGGRRYGYTF; CDR3nt: TGTGCCAGTAAAGCAGGGGGACGCCGGTATGGCTACACCTTC
d_gene: -; j_gene: TRBJ1-4; v_gene: TRBV27; abundance: few; CDR3aa: CASSFGVGATNEKLFF; CDR3nt: TGTGCCAGCAGTTTCGGGGTTGGGGCAACTAATGAAAAACTGTTTTTT
d_gene: -; j_gene: TRBJ1-5; v_gene: TRBV11-2; abundance: -; CDR3aa: CASSLEGGTSNQPQHF; CDR3nt: TGTGCCAGCAGCTTAGAAGGGGGGACTAGCAATCAGCCCCAGCATTTT
d_gene: -; j_gene: TRBJ1-6; v_gene: TRBV20-1; abundance: few; CDR3aa: CSARDNSYSPLHF; CDR3nt: TGCAGTGCTAGAGATAATTCCTATTCACCCCTCCACTTT
d_gene: -; j_gene: TRBJ1-2; v_gene: TRBV29-1; abundance: many; CDR3aa: CSGGFGADGYTF; CDR3nt: TGCAGCGGGGGATTTGGAGCGGATGGCTACACCTTC
d_gene: -; j_gene: TRBJ2-1; v_gene: TRBV12-3/TRBV12-4; abundance: few; CDR3aa: CASSLSPAAYNEQFF; CDR3nt: TGTGCCAGCAGTTTGTCCCCCGCCGCCTACAATGAGCAGTTCTTC
d_gene: -; j_gene: TRBJ2-1; v_gene: TRBV12-3/TRBV12-4; abundance: -; CDR3aa: CASSLLRGANEQFF; CDR3nt: TGTGCCAGCAGTTTACTCAGGGGAGCCAATGAGCAGTTCTTC
d_gene: TRBD1; j_gene: TRBJ1-2; v_gene: TRBV25-1; abundance: few; CDR3aa: CASSSTGTGPSNYGYTF; CDR3nt: TGTGCCAGCAGTTCCACCGGGACAGGGCCGTCTAACTATGGCTACACCTTC
d_gene: -; j_gene: TRBJ1-2; v_gene: TRBV27; abundance: -; CDR3aa: CASSLSGTFAYTF; CDR3nt: TGTGCCAGCAGTTTATCCGGGACCTTTGCCTACACCTTC
d_gene: -; j_gene: TRBJ1-5; v_gene: TRBV5-1; abundance: few; CDR3aa: CASSLTGIRNQPQHF; CDR3nt: TGCGCCAGCAGCTTGACGGGAATTCGAAATCAGCCCCAGCATTTT
d_gene: -; j_gene: TRBJ1-5; v_gene: TRBV6-1; abundance: -; CDR3aa: CASSVFGNQPQHF; CDR3nt: TGTGCCAGCAGTGTTTTTGGCAATCAGCCCCAGCATTTT
d_gene: TRBD1; j_gene: TRBJ2-1; v_gene: TRBV3-1; abundance: few; CDR3aa: CASGYRTGGLNEQFF; CDR3nt: TGTGCCAGCGGCTACAGGACAGGGGGTTTGAATGAGCAGTTCTTC
d_gene: -; j_gene: TRBJ2-3; v_gene: TRBV20-1; abundance: -; CDR3aa: CSAPEPPQSDTQYF; CDR3nt: TGCAGTGCCCCAGAACCCCCTCAGTCCGATACGCAGTATTTT
d_gene: -; j_gene: TRBJ2-3; v_gene: TRBV25-1; abundance: -; CDR3aa: CASTGTHTQYF; CDR3nt: TGTGCCAGCACCGGCACGCATACGCAGTATTTT
d_gene: -; j_gene: TRBJ2-7; v_gene: TRBV6-2/TRBV6-3; abundance: many; CDR3aa: CASRPAWDTSTYEQYF; CDR3nt: TGTGCCAGCAGGCCTGCGTGGGACACATCAACCTACGAGCAGTACTTC
d_gene: -; j_gene: TRBJ1-5; v_gene: TRBV7-8; abundance: -; CDR3aa: CASSTHRNSNQPQHF; CDR3nt: TGTGCCAGCAGCACCCACAGGAATAGCAATCAGCCCCAGCATTTT
d_gene: -; j_gene: TRBJ2-1; v_gene: TRBV20-1; abundance: few; CDR3aa: CSAGPNLNEQFF; CDR3nt: TGCAGTGCTGGGCCAAACCTCAATGAGCAGTTCTTC
d_gene: -; j_gene: TRBJ2-3; v_gene: TRBV29-1; abundance: many; CDR3aa: CSVGDLADTQYF; CDR3nt: TGCAGCGTTGGTGACCTGGCAGATACGCAGTATTTT
d_gene: -; j_gene: TRBJ1-6; v_gene: TRBV6-5; abundance: few; CDR3aa: CASSFVSEGYNSPLHF; CDR3nt: TGTGCCAGCAGTTTCGTTTCAGAGGGGTATAATTCACCCCTCCACTTT
d_gene: -; j_gene: TRBJ2-2; v_gene: TRBV29-1; abundance: -; CDR3aa: CSVEGAGNTGELFF; CDR3nt: TGCAGCGTTGAGGGGGCAGGGAACACCGGGGAGCTGTTTTTT
d_gene: -; j_gene: TRBJ2-2; v_gene: TRBV4-1; abundance: few; CDR3aa: CASSQDPSQGVTGELFF; CDR3nt: TGCGCCAGCAGCCAAGATCCCTCACAGGGAGTCACCGGGGAGCTGTTTTTT